One and the same sample provided the 17 T cell receptor beta chains below, sequenced in a study of cytomegalovirus exposure and HLA in healthy donors. The method was immunoSEQ multiplex PCR; TCRdb's version includes in-frame clones alone and lacks a portion of them. The sample includes some 180,000 clones, approximately 89% of them seen just once. What was sequenced was PBMCs. The source of these receptors is a man aged 25-45 years in good health and CMV-seropositive.

This chain joins TRBV5-4 and TRBJ1-4; 10 bases are a match to TRBD1. The CDR3 contains 14 residues. Germline trimming cut 2 bases from V and 9 bases from J; bases unmatched to any gene: 4. Germline-derived CDR1 and CDR2 are SGHNT and YYREEE (reference sequence). Here the CDR3 reads CASSLGTGEQKLFF. The CDR3 nucleotides read TGTGCCAGCAGCTTAGGGACAGGGGAACAAAAACTGTTTTTT.

The chain carries TRBV19 and TRBJ1-5; D is perhaps TRBD1 (5 bases). Germline loops: CDR1 LNHDA, CDR2 SQIVND (reference sequence). The V gene lost 6 bases and the J gene lost 0 bases, with 15 bases spanning the gap. CDR3 size: 16 residues. The CDR3 reads CASREIGGVSNQPQHF. In DNA form, the CDR3 reads TGTGCCAGTAGGGAGATCGGAGGGGTTAGCAATCAGCCCCAGCATTTT.

The chain carries TRBV12-5 and TRBJ1-5; unclear D gene. V was shortened by 6 bases and J by 0 bases, with 12 bases between the two germline ends. The germline CDR1 and CDR2 sequences are LGHNT and FRNRAP. The CDR3 spans 15 residues. The CDR3 nucleotides read TGTGCTAGTGGCCCCGCCAGTTTTAGCAATCAGCCCCAGCATTTT. It encodes CASGPASFSNQPQHF.

J is TRBJ1-5 and V is TRBV19, with a tentative D call TRBD1 (5 bases). The CDR3 is made up of 15 amino acids. With 6 bases removed from V and 1 base from J, the gap between germline ends came to 13 bases. Looked up from germline, CDR1 is LNHDA and CDR2 is SQIVND (reference sequence). The CDR3 loop is CASRRVGDSNQPQHF. As DNA, the CDR3 is TGTGCCAGTAGAAGGGTGGGGGACAGCAATCAGCCCCAGCATTTT.

This sequence joins TRBV7-6 and TRBJ2-1; 8 bases map to TRBD1. V lost 5 bases, J lost 7 bases, and 7 bases stayed unmatched. Germline CDR1 and CDR2: SGHVS and FNYEAQ. This CDR3 has 14 residues. CDR3 loop: CASSAAGGVNEQFF. The CDR3 nucleotides are TGTGCCAGCAGCGCGGCAGGGGGCGTGAATGAGCAGTTCTTC.

This clone came up once. The CDR3 DNA follows: TGTGCCAGCTCACCCCGACAGGGACAAATTGGTGGCTACACCTTC. Its protein product is CASSPRQGQIGGYTF. The genes are TRBV18 and TRBJ1-2; 7 bases fit TRBD1. V lost 3 bases, J lost 7 bases, and 11 bases stayed unmatched. Germline V gives CDR1 KGHSH, CDR2 LQKENI. This CDR3 is 15 amino acids long.

The rearrangement joins TRBV29-1 to TRBJ2-1; weak D call: TRBD2 (5 bases). The CDR3 is 14 amino acids. Trimming shortened V by 4 bases and J by 2 bases, and 12 bases separated the two germline ends. Germline V gene data show CDR1 as SQVTM and CDR2 as ANQGSEA. The CDR3 sequence is CSVGLAGTYNEQFF. The CDR3 DNA follows: TGCAGCGTTGGGCTAGCCGGGACCTACAATGAGCAGTTCTTC.

In regard to this clone: The same CDR3 is also encoded by other DNA sequences in this sample. The CDR3 loop is CASSLGQGNQPQHF. The CDR3 DNA sequence: TGTGCCAGCAGCTTGGGACAGGGCAATCAGCCCCAGCATTTT. This rearrangement joins TRBV7-6 to TRBJ1-5; 8 bases agree with TRBD1. CDR1 is SGHVS and CDR2 is FNYEAQ in the germline V gene. With V trimmed by 3 bases and J by 2 bases, 0 bases remained unmatched. This CDR3 contains 14 residues.

CDR3 bases: TGTGCCAGCAGCTCCGAGAACACTGAAGCTTTCTTT. Translated, it gives CASSSENTEAFF. The chain employs TRBV5-4 and TRBJ1-1; D remains ambiguous. The V end was cut by 3 bases, the J end by 1 base, with 4 bases between. Germline CDR1 and CDR2: SGHNT and YYREEE (reference sequence). This CDR3 region has 12 residues.

This chain joins TRBV7-6 and TRBJ1-2; 9 bases map to TRBD1. The length of the CDR3 is 13 residues. The germline V gene has CDR1 SGHVS and CDR2 FNYEAQ. The V gene end was trimmed by 4 bases and the J gene end by 8 bases; junction bases not matched to a gene: 5. CDR3 coding DNA: TGTGCCAGCAGCTCACAGGGGGCGAGGGGCTACACCTTC. It is translated as CASSSQGARGYTF. The complete variable domain, with remaining parts taken from reference TRBV7-6 and TRBJ1-2, reads GAGVSQSPRYKVTKRGQDVALRCDPISGHVSLYWYRQALGQGPEFLTYFNYEAQQDKSGLPNDRFSAERPEGSISTLTIQRTEQRDSAMYRCASSSQGARGYTFGSGTRLTVV.

The chain combines TRBV4-3 with TRBJ2-3, with a possible D match to TRBD2 (7 bases). The CDR3 covers 14 residues. Trimming took 2 bases from V and 6 from J, leaving 12 bases between them. The germline V gene encodes CDR1 LGHNA and CDR2 YSLEER. The CDR3 reads CASSQRGAKDTQYF. In nucleotides, the CDR3 is TGCGCCAGCAGCCAACGGGGGGCTAAGGATACGCAGTATTTT.

The chain has TRBV5-1 and TRBJ1-1, with D possibly being TRBD1 (6 bases). Germline CDR1 and CDR2: SGHRS and YFSETQ. This CDR3 is 16 amino acids long. V was trimmed by 6 bases and J by 1 base, leaving 19 bases between them. CDR3 region: CASTPRPRGANTEAFF. The CDR3 nucleotides read TGCGCCAGCACCCCGAGACCCAGGGGCGCGAACACTGAAGCTTTCTTT.

This chain joins TRBV7-9 and TRBJ1-1; D is unclear. CDR3 length: 12 residues. The V gene lost 5 bases and the J gene lost 0 bases, with 4 bases spanning the gap. Germline V CDR1 and CDR2: SEHNR, FQNEAQ (reference sequence). This chain's CDR3 is CASSTMNTEAFF. The CDR3 DNA reads as TGTGCCAGCAGCACCATGAACACTGAAGCTTTCTTT.

Note on this clone: Other DNA sequences of this sample code for an identical CDR3. The V and J genes are TRBV9 and TRBJ2-3, with D tentatively TRBD2 (5 bases). The CDR3 loop spans 15 amino acids. The germline CDR1 and CDR2 sequences are SGDLS and YYNGEE. Trimming left V 4 bases short and J 0 bases short, with 12 bases between. The CDR3 nucleotides read TGTGCCAGCAGCCCCTCAGCGGTCAGCACAGATACGCAGTATTTT. Amino acid sequence: CASSPSAVSTDTQYF.

The chain links TRBV11-3 to TRBJ2-3; 9 bases are a match to TRBD2. Germline V gives CDR1 SGHNT, CDR2 YENEEA. V trimming: 5 bases; J trimming: 4 bases; junction bases outside the gene matches: 10. The CDR3 has 16 amino acids. CDR3 in amino acids: CASSPASGVFADTQYF. As DNA, the CDR3 is TGTGCCAGCAGCCCGGCTAGCGGGGTATTCGCAGATACGCAGTATTTT.

The CDR3 loop is CASSSAGDRGSYEQYF. The CDR3, as DNA: TGTGCCAGCAGCTCTGCAGGGGACAGGGGCTCCTACGAGCAGTACTTC. The chain joins TRBV5-7 to TRBJ2-7; TRBD1 matches at 10 bases. TRBV5-7 is an open reading frame, and its role is uncertain. Germline trimming cut 3 bases from V and 0 bases from J; bases unmatched to any gene: 6. The CDR3 runs 16 residues.

This chain links TRBV28 with TRBJ1-2; D not resolved. The germline V gene has CDR1 MDHEN and CDR2 SYDVKM. V was shortened by 4 bases and J by 7 bases, with 10 bases between the two germline ends. The CDR3 has 12 residues. In nucleotides, the CDR3 is TGTGCCAGCAGTTATAGTCTTGGTGGCTACACCTTC. It yields the protein CASSYSLGGYTF.